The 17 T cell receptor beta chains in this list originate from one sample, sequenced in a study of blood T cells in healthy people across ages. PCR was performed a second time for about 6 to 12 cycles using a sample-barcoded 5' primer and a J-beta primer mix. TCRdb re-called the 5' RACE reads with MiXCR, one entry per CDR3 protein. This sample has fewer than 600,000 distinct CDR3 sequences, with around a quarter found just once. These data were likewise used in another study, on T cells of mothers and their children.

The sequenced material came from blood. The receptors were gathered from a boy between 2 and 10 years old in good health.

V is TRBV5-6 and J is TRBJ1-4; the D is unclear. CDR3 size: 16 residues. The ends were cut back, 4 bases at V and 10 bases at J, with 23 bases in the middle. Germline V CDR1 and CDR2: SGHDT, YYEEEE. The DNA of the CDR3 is TGTGCCAGCAGCCGTGCGGGTACCTCTTTCTATGGAAAACTGTTTTTT. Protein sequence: CASSRAGTSFYGKLFF.

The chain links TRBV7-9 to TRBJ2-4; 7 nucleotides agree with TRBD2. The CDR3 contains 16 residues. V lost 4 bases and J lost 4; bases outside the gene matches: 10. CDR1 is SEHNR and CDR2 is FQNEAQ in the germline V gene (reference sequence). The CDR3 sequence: CASSSGTTSGKNIQYF. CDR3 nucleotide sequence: TGTGCCAGCAGCTCTGGGACTACCTCTGGGAAAAACATTCAGTACTTC.

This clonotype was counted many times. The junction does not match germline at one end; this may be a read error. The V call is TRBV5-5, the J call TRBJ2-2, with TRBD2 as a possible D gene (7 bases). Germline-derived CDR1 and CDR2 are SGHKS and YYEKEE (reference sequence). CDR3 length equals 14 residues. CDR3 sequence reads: CASTLGGRPGELFF. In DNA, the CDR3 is TGTGCCAGCACCTTGGGGGGGCGTCCCGGGGAGCTGTTTTTT.

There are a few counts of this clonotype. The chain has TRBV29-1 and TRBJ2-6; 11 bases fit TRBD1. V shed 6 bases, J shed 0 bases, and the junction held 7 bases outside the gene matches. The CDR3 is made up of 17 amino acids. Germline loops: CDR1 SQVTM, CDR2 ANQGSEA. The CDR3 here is CSVLGTGGASGANVLTF. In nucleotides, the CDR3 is TGCAGCGTCCTAGGGACAGGGGGGGCCTCTGGGGCCAACGTCCTGACTTTC.

CDR3: CASRLTGIYGYTF. CDR3 in DNA: TGTGCCAGCAGACTCACAGGGATCTATGGCTACACCTTC. V usage is TRBV2 and J usage is TRBJ1-2; D perhaps matches TRBD1 (6 bases). Germline CDR1 reads SNHLY; CDR2 reads FYNNEI. The CDR3 contains 13 residues. Trimming shortened V by 6 bases and J by 4 bases, and 12 bases separated the two germline ends.

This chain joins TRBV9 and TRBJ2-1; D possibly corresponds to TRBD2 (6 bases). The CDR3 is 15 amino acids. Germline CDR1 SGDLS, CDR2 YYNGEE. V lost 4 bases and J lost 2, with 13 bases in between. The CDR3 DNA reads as TGTGCCAGCAGCCGGATTAGCGGTCCCTACAATGAGCAGTTCTTC. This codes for CASSRISGPYNEQFF.

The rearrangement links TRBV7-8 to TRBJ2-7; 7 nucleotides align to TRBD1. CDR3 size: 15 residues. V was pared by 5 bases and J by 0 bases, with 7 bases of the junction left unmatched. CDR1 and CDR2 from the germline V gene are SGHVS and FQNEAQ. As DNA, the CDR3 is TGTGCCAGCAGCACCCGGGACAGCGGCTCCTACGAGCAGTACTTC. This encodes CASSTRDSGSYEQYF.

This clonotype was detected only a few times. The CDR3 sequence: CASSPWASPKETQYF. The CDR3 coding sequence is TGTGCCAGCAGTCCCTGGGCTAGCCCCAAAGAGACCCAGTACTTC. The chain is built from TRBV27 and TRBJ2-5; D possibly corresponds to TRBD2 (5 bases). Trimming removed 5 bases from V and 3 bases from J, with 16 bases in between. Germline CDR1 is MNHEY and CDR2 is SMNVEV (reference sequence). There are 15 residues in the CDR3.

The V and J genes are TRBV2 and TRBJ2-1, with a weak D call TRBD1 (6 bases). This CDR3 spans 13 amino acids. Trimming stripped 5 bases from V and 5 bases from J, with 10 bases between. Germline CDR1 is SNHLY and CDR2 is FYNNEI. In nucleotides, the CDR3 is TGTGCCAGCAGTAAGGACAGAAACAATGAGCAGTTCTTC. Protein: CASSKDRNNEQFF.

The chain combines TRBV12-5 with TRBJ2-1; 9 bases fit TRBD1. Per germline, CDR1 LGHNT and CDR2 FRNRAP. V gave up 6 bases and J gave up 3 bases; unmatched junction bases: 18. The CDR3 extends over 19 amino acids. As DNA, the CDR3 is TGTGCTAGTGGGACCGACCGGGACAGGGTTTTAAAGGTCTACAATGAGCAGTTCTTC. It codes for CASGTDRDRVLKVYNEQFF.

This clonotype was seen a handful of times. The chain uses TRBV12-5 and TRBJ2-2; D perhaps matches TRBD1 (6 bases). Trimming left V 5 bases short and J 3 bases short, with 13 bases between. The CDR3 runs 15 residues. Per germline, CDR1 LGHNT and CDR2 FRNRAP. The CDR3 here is CASGQGHRDTGELFF. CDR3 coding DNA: TGTGCTAGTGGTCAGGGCCACAGGGACACCGGGGAGCTGTTTTTT.

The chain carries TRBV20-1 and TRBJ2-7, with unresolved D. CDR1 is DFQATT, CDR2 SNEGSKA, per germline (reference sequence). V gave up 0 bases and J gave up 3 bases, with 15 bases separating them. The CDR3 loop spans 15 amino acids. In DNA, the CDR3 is TGCAGTGCTAGAGATTTCGGGCGGACGAACTACGAGCAGTACTTC. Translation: CSARDFGRTNYEQYF.

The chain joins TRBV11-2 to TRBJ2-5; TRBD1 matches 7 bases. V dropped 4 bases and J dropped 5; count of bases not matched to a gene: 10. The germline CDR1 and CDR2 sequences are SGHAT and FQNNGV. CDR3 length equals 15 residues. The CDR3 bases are TGTGCCAGCAGCTCGAGGGGGCTAGGGGGCGAGACCCAGTACTTC. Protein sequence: CASSSRGLGGETQYF.

The CDR3 DNA sequence: TGTGCCAGCAGCTTACCGCAGAACACTGAAGCTTTCTTT. Its translation: CASSLPQNTEAFF. The rearrangement uses TRBV7-2 and TRBJ1-1; D gene uncertain. Germline lookup yields CDR1 SGHTA and CDR2 FQGNSA. V was shortened by 2 bases and J by 1 base, with 5 bases between the two germline ends. This CDR3 is built from 13 residues.

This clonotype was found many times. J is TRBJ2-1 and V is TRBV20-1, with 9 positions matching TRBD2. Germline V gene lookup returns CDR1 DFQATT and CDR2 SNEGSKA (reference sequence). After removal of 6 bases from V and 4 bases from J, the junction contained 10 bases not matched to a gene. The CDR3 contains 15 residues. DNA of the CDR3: TGCAGTGCCAAACAAATAGCGGGAGATTACAATGAGCAGTTCTTC. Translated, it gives CSAKQIAGDYNEQFF.

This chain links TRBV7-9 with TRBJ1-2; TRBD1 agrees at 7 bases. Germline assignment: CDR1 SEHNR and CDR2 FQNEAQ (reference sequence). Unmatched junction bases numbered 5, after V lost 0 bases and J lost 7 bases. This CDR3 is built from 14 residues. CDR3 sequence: CASSLATGMSGYTF. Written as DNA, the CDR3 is TGTGCCAGCAGCTTAGCGACAGGGATGAGTGGCTACACCTTC.

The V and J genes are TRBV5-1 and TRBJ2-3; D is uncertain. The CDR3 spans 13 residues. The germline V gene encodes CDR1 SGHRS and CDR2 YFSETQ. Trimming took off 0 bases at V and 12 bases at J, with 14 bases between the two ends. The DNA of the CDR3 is TGCGCCAGCAGCTTGGGCGAACAGCAAGGACAGTATTTT. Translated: CASSLGEQQGQYF.